This TCR beta chain was profiled in a study of OX40 agonist ivuxolimab in advanced cancers. The CDR3 is 16 amino acids. Trimming cost V 4 bases and J 3 bases; bases outside gene matches: 4. The germline CDR1 and CDR2 sequences are WSHSY and SAAADI. Sequencing used immunoSEQ multiplex PCR; TCRdb keeps in-frame clones, though not all of them. The table records 74,000 or so clones, about 89% of them present only once. The specimen comprised CD4+ or CD8+ T cells sorted from blood, sampled in a trial of the OX40 agonist ivuxolimab. The clonotype was recovered from an adult with an advanced solid tumor such as melanoma, head and neck, liver or kidney cancer. The V call is TRBV10-2, the J call TRBJ2-1, with TRBD2 matching over 12 bases. CDR3 amino acids: CASSVRLAGDYNEQFF. CDR3 nucleotides: TGCGCCAGCAGTGTTAGACTAGCGGGGGACTACAATGAGCAGTTCTTC.